These 14 T cell receptor beta chains originate from one sample sequenced in a study of T cell responses to AZD1222 COVID-19 vaccine. Produced via immunoSEQ multiplex PCR; TCRdb's table is partial and in-frame only. The sample yields roughly 140,000 clones, about nine tenths seen once. The source material was peripheral blood, sampled on day 0 of AZD1222 vaccination. Receptors originate from an adult in good health.

This clone was found once. The chain recombines TRBV4-2 with TRBJ1-3, with no clear D. Trimming removed 3 bases at V and 8 bases at J, with 11 bases between. Per the germline V gene, CDR1 is LGHNA and CDR2 is YNFKEQ. CDR3 length equals 13 residues. The CDR3 DNA reads TGTGCCAGCAGCCAGACCTCCGGGGACACCATATATTTT. The encoded protein is CASSQTSGDTIYF.

V is TRBV11-3 and J is TRBJ2-4; TRBD1 matches at 10 bases. This CDR3 is 13 amino acids long. Germline V gives CDR1 SGHNT, CDR2 YENEEA. The trim removed 6 bases at V and 7 bases at J, leaving 3 bases unmatched. The CDR3 sequence: CASRGQGPNIQYF. Here the CDR3 DNA reads TGTGCCAGCAGGGGACAGGGGCCGAACATTCAGTACTTC.

J is TRBJ2-7 and V is TRBV30, with 8 bases aligning to TRBD1. CDR3 length: 13 amino acids. Unmatched junction bases numbered 6, after V lost 5 bases and J lost 3 bases. In germline, CDR1 is GTSNPN, CDR2 SVGIG (reference sequence). The CDR3 region has the DNA TGTGCCTGGCGTCGGACAGGGATCTACGAGCAGTACTTC. Residues: CAWRRTGIYEQYF.

A note on this clone: The same CDR3 also results from other DNA sequences found in this sample. This chain uses TRBV29-1 with TRBJ2-5; D is ambiguous. Germline-derived CDR1 and CDR2 are SQVTM and ANQGSEA. There are 9 residues in the CDR3. Between the trimmed V and J ends, which lost 6 bases and 5 bases, there was a span of 4 bases. CDR3 protein: CSVGETQYF. DNA of the CDR3: TGCAGCGTCGGGGAGACCCAGTACTTC.

V and J are TRBV5-1 and TRBJ1-1; maybe TRBD1 (5 bases). Germline CDR1 is SGHRS and CDR2 is YFSETQ. The CDR3 runs to 14 residues. V was cut by 7 bases and J by 4 bases, with 17 bases left in between. The CDR3 loop is CASESRGEGTEAFF. The CDR3 DNA is TGCGCCAGCGAATCCCGGGGCGAGGGCACTGAAGCTTTCTTT.

The chain uses TRBV5-1 and TRBJ2-2; 9 bases are a match to TRBD2. The germline V gene encodes CDR1 SGHRS and CDR2 YFSETQ. V lost 6 bases and J lost 0; bases outside the gene matches: 6. The CDR3 length is 16 residues. The CDR3: CASKLASGANTGELFF. CDR3 nucleotide sequence: TGCGCCAGCAAATTGGCTAGCGGGGCGAACACCGGGGAGCTGTTTTTT.

The chain recombines TRBV5-1 with TRBJ2-4; D possibly corresponds to TRBD2 (5 bases). Trimming pared 0 bases from V and 8 bases from J, leaving 18 bases between. The germline V gene encodes CDR1 SGHRS and CDR2 YFSETQ. CDR3 length: 16 residues. The CDR3 sequence: CASSLGASPGEDIQYF. DNA for the CDR3: TGCGCCAGCAGCTTGGGGGCTAGCCCAGGCGAAGACATTCAGTACTTC.

The chain joins TRBV19 to TRBJ2-2, with TRBD2 as a possible D gene (6 bases). The CDR3 totals 16 residues. Germline V gene sequence: CDR1 LNHDA, CDR2 SQIVND (reference sequence). With 2 bases removed from V and 0 bases from J, the gap between germline ends came to 10 bases. The CDR3 DNA follows: TGTGCCAGTAGTATACCTGCGGGACCGAACACCGGGGAGCTGTTTTTT. Residues: CASSIPAGPNTGELFF.

This chain connects TRBV19 to TRBJ1-3; no clear D. There are 17 residues in the CDR3. The V gene lost 0 bases and the J gene lost 1 base, with 13 bases spanning the gap. The germline CDR1 and CDR2 sequences are LNHDA and SQIVND (reference sequence). The CDR3 protein is CASSIDPLQISGNTIYF. The CDR3 nucleotides read TGTGCCAGTAGTATAGATCCCTTACAGATATCTGGAAACACCATATATTTT.

The rearrangement links TRBV30 to TRBJ1-4, with TRBD1 identical over 9 bases. V was clipped by 1 base and J by 7 bases; unmatched bases: 4. Looked up from germline, CDR1 is GTSNPN and CDR2 is SVGIG (reference sequence). The CDR3 runs 14 residues. Written as DNA, the CDR3 is TGTGCCTGGAGTGGGGGACAGGGTTCTGAAAAACTGTTTTTT. This codes for CAWSGGQGSEKLFF.

J is TRBJ1-1 and V is TRBV6-5, with D perhaps TRBD1 (5 bases). CDR3 length equals 15 residues. V dropped 6 bases and J dropped 0 bases, with 14 bases sitting between them. Germline V gives CDR1 MNHEY, CDR2 SVGAGI. The CDR3 region has the DNA TGTGCCAGCAGCCGGGGGGGGAATATGAACACTGAAGCTTTCTTT. Protein sequence: CASSRGGNMNTEAFF.

This chain joins TRBV11-2 and TRBJ2-7; TRBD2 is a possible D gene (5 bases). Germline V gene lookup returns CDR1 SGHAT and CDR2 FQNNGV. Trimming removed 7 bases from V and 3 bases from J, with 10 bases in between. CDR3 length equals 12 residues. CDR3 protein: CASNFGGYEQYF. In DNA, the CDR3 is TGTGCCAGCAACTTTGGAGGCTACGAGCAGTACTTC.

This rearrangement joins TRBV5-1 to TRBJ2-3, with D possibly TRBD1 on 6 matching bases. Germline V gives CDR1 SGHRS, CDR2 YFSETQ. The V end lost 3 bases, the J end lost 1 base, and 18 bases lay between the germline ends. This CDR3 is 17 amino acids long. CDR3 DNA: TGCGCCAGCAGCTCGGGTTTTCTTGGGGGCGGCACAGATACGCAGTATTTT. This encodes CASSSGFLGGGTDTQYF.

The chain is built from TRBV4-3 and TRBJ1-5; maybe TRBD1 (6 bases). CDR3 length: 16 amino acids. Germline loops: CDR1 LGHNA, CDR2 YSLEER. Trimming shortened V by 0 bases and J by 7 bases, and 16 bases separated the two germline ends. CDR3 in DNA: TGCGCCAGCAGCCAAGAGTTCAGGGGCCTACAGCAGCCCCAGCATTTT. Its protein is CASSQEFRGLQQPQHF.